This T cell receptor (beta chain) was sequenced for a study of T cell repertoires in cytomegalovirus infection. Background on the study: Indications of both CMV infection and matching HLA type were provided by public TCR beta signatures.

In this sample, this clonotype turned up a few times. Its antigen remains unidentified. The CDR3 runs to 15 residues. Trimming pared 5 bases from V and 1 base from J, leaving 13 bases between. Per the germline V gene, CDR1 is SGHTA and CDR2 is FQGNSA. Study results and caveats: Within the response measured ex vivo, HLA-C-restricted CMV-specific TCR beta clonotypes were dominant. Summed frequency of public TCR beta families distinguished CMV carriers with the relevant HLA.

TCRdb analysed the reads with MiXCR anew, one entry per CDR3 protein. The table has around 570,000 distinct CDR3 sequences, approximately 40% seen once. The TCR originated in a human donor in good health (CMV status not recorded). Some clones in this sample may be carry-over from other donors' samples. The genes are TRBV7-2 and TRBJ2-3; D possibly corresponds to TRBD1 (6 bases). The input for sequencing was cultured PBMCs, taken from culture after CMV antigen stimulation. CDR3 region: CASSLMGAGTDTQYF. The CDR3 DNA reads TGTGCCAGCAGCCTTATGGGGGCTGGCACAGATACGCAGTATTTT.